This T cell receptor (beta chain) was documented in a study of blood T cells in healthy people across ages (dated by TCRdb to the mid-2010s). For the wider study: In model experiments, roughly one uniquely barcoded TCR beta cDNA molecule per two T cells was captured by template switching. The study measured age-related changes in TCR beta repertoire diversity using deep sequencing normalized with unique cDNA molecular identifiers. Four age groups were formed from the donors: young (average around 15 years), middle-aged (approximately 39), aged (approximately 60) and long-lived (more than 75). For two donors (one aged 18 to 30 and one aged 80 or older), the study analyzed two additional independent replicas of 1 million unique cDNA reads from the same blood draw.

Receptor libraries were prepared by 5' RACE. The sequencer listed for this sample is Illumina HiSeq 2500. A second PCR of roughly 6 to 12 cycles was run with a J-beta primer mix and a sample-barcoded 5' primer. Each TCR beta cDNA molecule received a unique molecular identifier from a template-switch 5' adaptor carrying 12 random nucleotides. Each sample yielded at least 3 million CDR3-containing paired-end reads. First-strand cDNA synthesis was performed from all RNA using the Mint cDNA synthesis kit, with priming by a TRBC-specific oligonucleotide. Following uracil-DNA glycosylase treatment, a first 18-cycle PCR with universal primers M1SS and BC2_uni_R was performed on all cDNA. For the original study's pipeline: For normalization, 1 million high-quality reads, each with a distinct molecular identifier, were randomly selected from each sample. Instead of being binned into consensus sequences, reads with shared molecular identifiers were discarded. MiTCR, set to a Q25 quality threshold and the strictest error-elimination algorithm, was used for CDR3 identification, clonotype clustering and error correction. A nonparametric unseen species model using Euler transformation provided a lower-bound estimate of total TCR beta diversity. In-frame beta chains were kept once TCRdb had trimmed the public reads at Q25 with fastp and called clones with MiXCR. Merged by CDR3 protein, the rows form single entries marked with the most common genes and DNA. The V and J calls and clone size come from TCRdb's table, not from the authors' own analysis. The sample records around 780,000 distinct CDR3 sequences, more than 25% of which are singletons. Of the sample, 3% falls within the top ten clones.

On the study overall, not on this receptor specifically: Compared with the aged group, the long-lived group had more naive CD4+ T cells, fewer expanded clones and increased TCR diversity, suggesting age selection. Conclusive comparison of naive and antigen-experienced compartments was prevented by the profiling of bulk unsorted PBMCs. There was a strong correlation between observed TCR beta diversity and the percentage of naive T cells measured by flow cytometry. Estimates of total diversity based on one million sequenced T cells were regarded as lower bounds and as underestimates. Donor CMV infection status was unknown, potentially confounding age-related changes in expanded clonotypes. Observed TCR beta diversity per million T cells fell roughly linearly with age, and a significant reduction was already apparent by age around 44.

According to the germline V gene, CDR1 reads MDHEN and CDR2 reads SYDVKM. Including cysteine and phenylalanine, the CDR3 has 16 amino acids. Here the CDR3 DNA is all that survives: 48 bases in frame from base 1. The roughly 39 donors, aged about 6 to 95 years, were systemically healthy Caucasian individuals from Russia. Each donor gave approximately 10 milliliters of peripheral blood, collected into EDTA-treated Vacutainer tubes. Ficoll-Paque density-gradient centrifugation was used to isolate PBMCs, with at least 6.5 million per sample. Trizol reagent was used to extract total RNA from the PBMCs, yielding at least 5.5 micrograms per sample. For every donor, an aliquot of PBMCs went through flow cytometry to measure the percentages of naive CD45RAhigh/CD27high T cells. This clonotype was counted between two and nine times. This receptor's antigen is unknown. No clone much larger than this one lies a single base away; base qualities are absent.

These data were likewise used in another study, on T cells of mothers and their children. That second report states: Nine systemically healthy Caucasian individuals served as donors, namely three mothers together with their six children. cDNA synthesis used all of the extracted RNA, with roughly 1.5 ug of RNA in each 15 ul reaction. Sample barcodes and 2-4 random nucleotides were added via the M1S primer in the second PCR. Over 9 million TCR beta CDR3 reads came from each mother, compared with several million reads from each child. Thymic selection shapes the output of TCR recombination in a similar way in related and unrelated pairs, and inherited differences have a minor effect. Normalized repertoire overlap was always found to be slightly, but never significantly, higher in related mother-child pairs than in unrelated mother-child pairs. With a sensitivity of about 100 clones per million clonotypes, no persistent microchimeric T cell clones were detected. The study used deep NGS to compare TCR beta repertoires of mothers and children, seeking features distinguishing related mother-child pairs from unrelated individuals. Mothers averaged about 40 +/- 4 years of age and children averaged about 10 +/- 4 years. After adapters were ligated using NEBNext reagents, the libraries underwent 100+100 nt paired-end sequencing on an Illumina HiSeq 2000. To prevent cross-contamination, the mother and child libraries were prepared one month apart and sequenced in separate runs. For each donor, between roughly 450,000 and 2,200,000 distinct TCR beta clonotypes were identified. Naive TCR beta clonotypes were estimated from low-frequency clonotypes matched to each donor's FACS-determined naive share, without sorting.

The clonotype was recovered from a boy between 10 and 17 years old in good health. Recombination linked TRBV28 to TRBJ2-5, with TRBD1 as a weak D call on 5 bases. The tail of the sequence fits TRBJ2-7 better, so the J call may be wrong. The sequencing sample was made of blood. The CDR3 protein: CASSFLFSAGTYEQYF. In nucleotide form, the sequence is TGTGCCAGCAGTTTTCTGTTCTCGGCAGGGACCTACGAGCAGTACTTC.